A selection of T cell receptor beta chains follows, all from one sample in a study of T cell repertoires in cytomegalovirus infection. Via MiXCR, TCRdb re-called the reads, giving one row per CDR3 protein. The table lists 250,000 or so distinct CDR3 sequences, approximately 9.1% of them singletons. Sequencing input: PBMCs. Every receptor here comes from a human donor in good health (CMV status not recorded). Some clones in this sample may be carry-over from other donors' samples. The CDR3 runs from the conserved cysteine through the conserved F or W. Each record gives: clone size, J gene, V gene, D gene, CDR3 protein, CDR3 DNA. The D gene is left open where the match is weak. The size of a clone is reported for some rows only, either as once, few or many, or as a class for expanded clones.

NA | TRBJ2-6 | TRBV19 | TRBD2 | CASSITRTSGGLRSGANVLTF | TGTGCCAGTAGTATAACCAGGACTAGCGGGGGCCTCCGATCTGGGGCCAACGTCCTGACTTTC
many | TRBJ1-5 | TRBV7-8 | NA | CASSSGRGEYSDQPQHF | TGTGCCAGCAGCTCCGGACGGGGGGAGTATTCGGATCAGCCCCAGCATTTT
NA | TRBJ1-2 | TRBV29-1 | NA | CALEQALYGYTF | TGCGCACTGGAGCAGGCCCTGTATGGCTACACCTTC
few | TRBJ2-5 | TRBV20-1 | NA | CSARVDSYQETQYF | TGCAGTGCTAGAGTGGACAGCTATCAAGAGACCCAGTACTTC
many | TRBJ1-1 | TRBV20-1 | NA | CSARDSQNTEAFF | TGCAGTGCCCGCGACAGCCAGAACACTGAAGCTTTCTTT
many | TRBJ2-7 | TRBV11-1 | TRBD2 | CASSSILAGGLPTSYEQYF | TGTGCCAGCAGCTCCATCCTAGCGGGGGGACTTCCGACCTCCTACGAGCAGTACTTC
NA | TRBJ2-5 | TRBV27 | TRBD1 | CASRDRGSETQYF | TGTGCCAGCAGGGACAGGGGGAGTGAGACCCAGTACTTC
few | TRBJ1-5 | TRBV20-1 | NA | CSARAPQGPHQPQHF | TGCAGTGCTAGAGCCCCGCAGGGACCCCATCAGCCCCAGCATTTT
many | TRBJ1-5 | TRBV7-2 | NA | CASSLGRVAQPQHF | TGTGCCAGCAGCTTGGGCAGGGTTGCTCAGCCCCAGCATTTT
many | TRBJ2-5 | TRBV7-2 | NA | CASSLVWQETQYF | TGTGCCAGCAGCTTAGTGTGGCAAGAGACCCAGTACTTC
many | TRBJ1-5 | TRBV7-2 | NA | CASSLKGGTLSNQPQHF | TGTGCCAGCAGCTTAAAGGGGGGAACGCTAAGCAATCAGCCCCAGCATTTT
NA | TRBJ1-1 | TRBV30 | TRBD1 | CAWKHPGQGREAFF | TGTGCCTGGAAACATCCGGGACAGGGAAGGGAAGCTTTCTTT
few | TRBJ2-5 | TRBV20-1 | TRBD2 | CSARVGLAEQETQYF | TGCAGTGCTAGAGTAGGACTAGCGGAACAAGAGACCCAGTACTTC
NA | TRBJ1-2 | TRBV19 | TRBD1 | CASRGQGAYGYTF | TGTGCCAGTAGGGGACAGGGGGCCTATGGCTACACCTTC
many | TRBJ2-5 | TRBV19 | NA | CASKGLREETQYF | TGTGCCAGTAAAGGGCTTCGGGAAGAGACCCAGTACTTC
NA | TRBJ2-7 | TRBV7-2 | TRBD2 | CASSLVTSDTYEQYF | TGTGCCAGCAGCTTAGTTACTAGCGATACCTACGAGCAGTACTTC
few | TRBJ2-5 | TRBV20-1 | TRBD1 | CSARTGTDARVTQYF | TGCAGTGCTAGGACCGGGACAGATGCAAGAGTGACCCAGTACTTC
NA | TRBJ2-2 | TRBV20-1 | NA | CSANHGNTGELFF | TGCAGTGCCAACCACGGGAACACCGGGGAGCTGTTTTTT
many | TRBJ2-6 | TRBV7-2 | TRBD2 | CASSLDPAGGPGANVLTF | TGTGCCAGCAGCTTAGACCCAGCGGGGGGGCCTGGGGCCAACGTCCTGACTTTC
NA | TRBJ2-1 | TRBV6-2/TRBV6-3 | NA | CASRSPRGRINEQFF | TGTGCCAGCAGGTCCCCGCGGGGGCGCATCAATGAGCAGTTCTTC
many | TRBJ1-5 | TRBV7-8 | NA | CASSLSERRRGQPQHF | TGTGCCAGCAGCTTAAGTGAGAGGCGGCGCGGTCAGCCCCAGCATTTT
many | TRBJ2-2 | TRBV12-3/TRBV12-4 | TRBD2 | CASSFLAGGTLGELFF | TGTGCCAGCAGCTTTCTAGCGGGAGGTACCTTAGGGGAGCTGTTTTTT
many | TRBJ1-1 | TRBV6-1 | NA | CASTKGGRGLNTEAFF | TGTGCCAGCACCAAGGGAGGGAGAGGGTTGAACACTGAAGCTTTCTTT
many | TRBJ1-5 | TRBV15 | TRBD1 | CATSRGQGNQPQHF | TGTGCCACCAGCAGGGGACAGGGGAATCAGCCCCAGCATTTT
many | TRBJ2-3 | TRBV7-2 | TRBD2 | CASSISGEGQYF | TGTGCCAGCAGCATTAGCGGGGAAGGGCAGTATTTT